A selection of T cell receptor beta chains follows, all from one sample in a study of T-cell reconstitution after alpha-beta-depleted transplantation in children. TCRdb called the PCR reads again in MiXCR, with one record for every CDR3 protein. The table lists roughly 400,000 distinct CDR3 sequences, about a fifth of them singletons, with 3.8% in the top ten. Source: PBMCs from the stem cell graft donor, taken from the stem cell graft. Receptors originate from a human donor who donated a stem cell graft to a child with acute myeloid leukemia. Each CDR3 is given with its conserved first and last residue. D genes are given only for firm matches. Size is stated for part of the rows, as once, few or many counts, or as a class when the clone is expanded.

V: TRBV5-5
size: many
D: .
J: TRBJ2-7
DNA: TGTGCCAGCAGCTTGACCACCTACGAGCAGTACTTC
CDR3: CASSLTTYEQYF

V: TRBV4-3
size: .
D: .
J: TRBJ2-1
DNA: TGCGCCAGCAGCCAACAAACGGAGGTCGGGGAGCAGTTCTTC
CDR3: CASSQQTEVGEQFF

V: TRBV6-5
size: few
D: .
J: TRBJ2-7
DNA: TGTGCCAGCAGTTACCAACGGATGGGGTACGAGCAGTACTTC
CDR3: CASSYQRMGYEQYF

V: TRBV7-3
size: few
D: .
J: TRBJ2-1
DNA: TGTGCCAGCAGCACAGGACTACCGTACAATGAGCAGTTCTTC
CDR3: CASSTGLPYNEQFF

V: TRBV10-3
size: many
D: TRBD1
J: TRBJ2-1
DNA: TGTGCCACCGGACAGGGGGGGTCCTACAATGAGCAGTTCTTC
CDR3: CATGQGGSYNEQFF

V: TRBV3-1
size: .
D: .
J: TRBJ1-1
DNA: TGTGCCGGCAGCCAGGACGTGTTGTATGAAGCTTTCTTT
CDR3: CAGSQDVLYEAFF

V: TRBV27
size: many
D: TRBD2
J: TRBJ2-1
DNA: TGTGCCAGCAGTTTCCCGGGACTAGCAAATGAGCAGTTCTTC
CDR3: CASSFPGLANEQFF

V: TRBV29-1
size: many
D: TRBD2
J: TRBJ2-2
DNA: TGCAGCGCAGGCTTGGCGGGAGAAGGCGGGGAGCTGTTTTTT
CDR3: CSAGLAGEGGELFF

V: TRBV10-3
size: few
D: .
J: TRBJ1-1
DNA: TGTGCCATCATGGGACTGCCGAACACTGAAGCTTTCTTT
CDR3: CAIMGLPNTEAFF

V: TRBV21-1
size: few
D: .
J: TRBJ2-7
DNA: TGTGCCAGCAGGAGAGGGACAGGGCTAATCTACGAGCAGTACTTC
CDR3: CASRRGTGLIYEQYF

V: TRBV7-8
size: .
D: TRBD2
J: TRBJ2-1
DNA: TGTGCCAGCAGCCCAATAGCGGGAGGGGGTAATGAGCAGTTCTTC
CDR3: CASSPIAGGGNEQFF

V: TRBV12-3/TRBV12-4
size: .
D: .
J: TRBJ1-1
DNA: TGTGCCAGCAGTTTTTCCCAGGGAGTGAACACTGAAGCTTTCTTT
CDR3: CASSFSQGVNTEAFF